The T cell receptor (beta chain) described here comes from a study of blood T cell repertoires in COVID-19. About the study: Collection of acute and convalescent COVID-19 samples took place in the United States, Italy and Spain. PBMCs, B-cell-depleted T cells, or T cells were the source of the cDNA or gDNA that made up the material.

This CDR3 has 17 residues. V gave up 6 bases and J gave up 5 bases; unmatched junction bases: 13. CDR1 is SNHLY, CDR2 FYNNEI, per germline. Per the original data handling: Amplification of reference gene primers was used by the study to estimate nucleated cell counts. Profiling relied on immunoSEQ multiplex PCR, and the TCRdb table lists in-frame clones only, not all of them. V, J and clone size are taken as reported in that table, and D and trimming were inferred from the DNA itself. The repertoire consists of around 120,000 clones, with about 70% occurring once and the leading ten covering 2% to 2.5%.

This TCR was sampled from a woman aged 70-85 years with acute or convalescent COVID-19. The J gene is TRBJ1-5, the V gene TRBV2; the match to TRBD1 covers 10 bases. The sequencing sample was made of peripheral blood. The CDR3 bases are TGTGCCAGCAGCTTGGGACAGGGGCCCCGCCGATATCAGCCCCAGCATTTT. This sequence encodes CASSLGQGPRRYQPQHF.